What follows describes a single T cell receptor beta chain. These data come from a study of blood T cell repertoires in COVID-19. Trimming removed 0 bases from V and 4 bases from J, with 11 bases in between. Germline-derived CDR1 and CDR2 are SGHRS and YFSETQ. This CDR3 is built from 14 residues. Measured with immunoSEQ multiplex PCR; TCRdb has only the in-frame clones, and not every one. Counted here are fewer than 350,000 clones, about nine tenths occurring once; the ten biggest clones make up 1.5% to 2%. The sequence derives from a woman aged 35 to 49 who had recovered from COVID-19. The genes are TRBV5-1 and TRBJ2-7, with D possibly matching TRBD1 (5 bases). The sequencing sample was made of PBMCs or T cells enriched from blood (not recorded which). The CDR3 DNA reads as TGCGCCAGCAGCTTGGCACCCGACAGTTACGAGCAGTACTTC. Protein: CASSLAPDSYEQYF. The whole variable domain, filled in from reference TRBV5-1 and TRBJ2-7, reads KAGVTQTPRYLIKTRGQQVTLSCSPISGHRSVSWYQQTPGQGLQFLFEYFSETQRNKGNFPGRFSGRQFSNSRSEMNVSTLELGDSALYLCASSLAPDSYEQYFGPGTRLTVT.